This T cell receptor (beta chain) derives from a study of shared clonotypes between healthy human individuals. Background on the study: The donor group consisted of a couple of women and three men, aged 18 to 49.

TCRdb's table, derived via immunoSEQ multiplex PCR, lists solely in-frame clones and lacks some. Of 2 million to 2.5 million clones listed, 93% are singletons. The germline CDR1 and CDR2 sequences are SGHTA and FQGNSA. The CDR3 consists of 17 residues. V lost 3 bases and J 3 bases, leaving 20 bases between the germline ends. For this clone: Its antigen is unidentified.

Study-wide results and limits: Larger estimated richness was generally seen in naive subsets than in memory subsets. It was observed that 5% to 6% of naive CD4 clonotypes were shared across four donors.

The V gene is TRBV7-2, the J gene TRBJ1-1; D possibly corresponds to TRBD1 (5 bases). The TCR was taken from a man aged 18 to 29 in good health. Some clones in this sample may be carry-over from other donors' samples. Sequencing was performed on naive CD4+ T cells from PBMCs. Subset given: CD45RA+ positively selected. For the CDR3, the DNA is TGTGCCAGCAGCTTCTCGGCGGCAGGGAGAGGGGACACTGAAGCTTTCTTT. Protein: CASSFSAAGRGDTEAFF.